This entry concerns a single T cell receptor (beta chain). Its matching antigen is unknown. Amplification used 60 Vbeta primers and 13 Jbeta primers. Only in-frame clones appear in the TCRdb table, and some are missing; sequencing was by immunoSEQ multiplex PCR. The sample records around 150,000 clones, around 84% being singletons. The data are from a study of cytomegalovirus exposure and HLA in healthy donors. Broader study findings: The study carried out a later analysis of TCR beta sequences. It associated some 18,000 of them with specific HLA alleles at a false discovery rate of 0.05. Most TCR beta V segments were productive about 90% or about 30% of the time in an earlier analysis. It was assumed in the presence/absence analyses that sequencing depth was roughly uniform across donors. A missense variant in DCLRE1C was later tied to TCR beta V- and J-gene trimming.

In germline, CDR1 is MNHNS, CDR2 SASEGT. This CDR3 is built from 13 residues. Trimming removed 5 bases from V and 11 bases from J; junction bases left unmatched: 9. This clonotype originated in a man younger than 30 in good health and CMV-seropositive. The rearrangement uses TRBV6-1 and TRBJ2-5, with 9 bases aligning to TRBD1. Sequencing was carried out using PBMCs. CDR3 coding DNA: TGTGCCAGCAGTAGGGACAGGGCATGGGAGCAGTACTTC. Translating it yields CASSRDRAWEQYF.